Below are 17 T cell receptor beta chains sequenced from a single sample in a study of blood T cell repertoires in COVID-19. Libraries were prepared by immunoSEQ multiplex PCR; TCRdb keeps only in-frame clonotypes and omits some of them. Of some 140,000 clones detected, just under 85% appear once; the ten largest clones hold 3% to 3.5%. The sequenced sample was peripheral blood. These receptors came from a woman aged 80 or over with acute or convalescent COVID-19.

The chain employs TRBV6-1 and TRBJ1-1; TRBD1 is a possible D gene (6 bases). The CDR3 sequence is 14 residues long. V dropped 1 base and J dropped 5 bases, with 11 bases sitting between them. Looked up from germline, CDR1 is MNHNS and CDR2 is SASEGT. The DNA for the CDR3 is TGTGCCAGCAGTGAAGGACAGGTGGTGACTGAAGCTTTCTTT. Protein sequence: CASSEGQVVTEAFF.

The J gene is TRBJ2-7, the V gene TRBV5-1; 7 bases map to TRBD1. The germline gives CDR1 SGHRS, CDR2 YFSETQ. This CDR3 is 15 amino acids long. Unmatched junction bases numbered 7, after V lost 0 bases and J lost 4 bases. DNA for the CDR3: TGCGCCAGCAGCTTGGTAGCAGGGGGTACGTACGAGCAGTACTTC. Amino acid sequence: CASSLVAGGTYEQYF.

There are a few counts of this clone. The chain links TRBV4-1 to TRBJ1-4, with D maybe TRBD1 (5 bases). Germline CDR1 MGHRA, CDR2 YSYEKL. Trimming removed 3 bases at V and 8 bases at J, with 16 bases between. The CDR3 runs to 15 residues. CDR3 DNA sequence: TGCGCCAGCAGCCAGGGTGGCCCAGGGAGGGAAAAACTGTTTTTT. Protein sequence: CASSQGGPGREKLFF.

The chain couples TRBV6-5 to TRBJ1-1; 7 bases are a match to TRBD1. This CDR3 has 12 amino acids. The V and J ends lost 9 bases and 7 bases, in that order; junction bases with no gene match: 8. The germline CDR1 and CDR2 sequences are MNHEY and SVGAGI. CDR3 DNA sequence: TGTGCCAGTCCGACAGGGTCTCGTGAAGCTTTCTTT. Translation gives CASPTGSREAFF.

This chain uses TRBV9 with TRBJ2-3; TRBD2 matches at 9 bases. CDR1 is SGDLS, CDR2 YYNGEE, per germline. The CDR3 is 16 amino acids. Trimming took 0 bases from V and 6 from J; bases not matched to a gene: 8. CDR3 sequence reads: CASSVGGSGGWDTQYF. CDR3 bases: TGTGCCAGCAGCGTAGGAGGTAGCGGGGGATGGGATACGCAGTATTTT.

J is TRBJ2-7 and V is TRBV11-2; 9 nucleotides line up with TRBD2. This CDR3 is 15 amino acids long. The trim removed 1 base at V and 2 bases at J, leaving 3 bases unmatched. Germline-derived CDR1 and CDR2 are SGHAT and FQNNGV. The CDR3 reads CASSLVSGGTYEQYF. CDR3 in DNA: TGTGCCAGCAGCTTAGTCAGCGGGGGGACCTACGAGCAGTACTTC.

The V gene is TRBV18, the J gene TRBJ1-6; 7 bases agree with TRBD1. After removal of 3 bases from V and 6 bases from J, the junction contained 5 bases not matched to a gene. The CDR3 extends over 15 amino acids. Germline V gives CDR1 KGHSH, CDR2 LQKENI. The CDR3 loop is CASSPSQGVNSPLHF. The DNA of the CDR3 is TGTGCCAGCTCACCTAGTCAGGGGGTTAATTCACCCCTCCACTTT.

J is TRBJ1-6 and V is TRBV27; D is possibly TRBD1 (5 bases). Germline V CDR1 and CDR2: MNHEY, SMNVEV (reference sequence). V was clipped by 2 bases and J by 0 bases, with 14 bases between them. This CDR3 is built from 18 residues. CDR3 region: CASSLTGTSGSYNSPLHF. For the CDR3, the DNA is TGTGCCAGCAGTTTAACCGGGACTTCTGGCTCCTATAATTCACCCCTCCACTTT.

This clone occurred once. This chain joins TRBV30 and TRBJ1-5, with 8 bases that match TRBD1. The CDR3 runs to 15 residues. CDR1 GTSNPN and CDR2 SVGIG come from the germline V gene (reference sequence). J lost 2 bases, V lost 2 bases, and 5 bases had no gene match. The CDR3 loop is CAWSRATGGNQPQHF. CDR3 nucleotides: TGTGCCTGGAGTAGGGCGACAGGGGGCAATCAGCCCCAGCATTTT. The whole variable domain, filled in from reference TRBV30 and TRBJ1-5, reads SQTIHQWPATLVQPVGSPLSLECTVEGTSNPNLYWYRQAAGRGLQLLFYSVGIGQISSEVPQNLSASRPQDRQFILSSKKLLLSDSGFYLCAWSRATGGNQPQHFGDGTRLSIL.

The chain combines TRBV7-9 with TRBJ1-1, with a possible D match to TRBD1 (6 bases). The V end was cut by 5 bases, the J end by 5 bases, with 18 bases between. CDR3 size: 15 residues. Germline V gene sequence: CDR1 SEHNR, CDR2 FQNEAQ (reference sequence). CDR3 sequence: CASSPQGMGSTEAFF. In DNA form, the CDR3 reads TGTGCCAGCAGCCCGCAGGGGATGGGGAGTACTGAAGCTTTCTTT.

The chain recombines TRBV4-1 with TRBJ2-7; TRBD2 matches 12 bases. This CDR3 contains 17 residues. Germline V CDR1 and CDR2: MGHRA, YSYEKL. The V segment lost 2 bases and the J segment 5 bases; nucleotides outside the gene matches: 10. The CDR3 bases are TGCGCCAGCAGCCAAAATGCCCGACTAGCGGGGGCCGACGAGCAGTACTTC. Amino acids: CASSQNARLAGADEQYF.

The chain carries TRBV2 and TRBJ2-1; 13 positions agree with TRBD2. Trimming at V came to 6 bases and at J to 10 bases, leaving 9 bases not matched to a gene. Germline loops: CDR1 SNHLY, CDR2 FYNNEI. The CDR3 is made up of 15 amino acids. CDR3 region: CASREYRTSGGEQFF. The CDR3 nucleotides are TGTGCCAGCAGGGAATATCGGACTAGCGGGGGAGAGCAGTTCTTC.

The rearrangement links TRBV6-5 to TRBJ1-2, with TRBD1 matching over 7 bases. The length of the CDR3 is 15 residues. Germline CDR1 and CDR2: MNHEY and SVGAGI. V lost 6 bases to trimming and J lost 4 bases; unmatched junction nucleotides: 11. CDR3 amino acids: CASRPTGTAIYGYTF. The DNA for the CDR3 is TGTGCCAGCAGGCCCACCGGGACAGCGATCTATGGCTACACCTTC.

This clone appeared once. The J gene is TRBJ1-2, the V gene TRBV11-2; D perhaps matches TRBD1 (6 bases). The germline V gene encodes CDR1 SGHAT and CDR2 FQNNGV. The V end was cut by 1 base, the J end by 7 bases, with 19 bases between. The CDR3 consists of 16 residues. DNA for the CDR3: TGTGCCAGCAGCTTAGCCTTGGGGGCAGGGTCAGGTGGCTACACCTTC. Encoded protein: CASSLALGAGSGGYTF.

The chain combines TRBV7-9 with TRBJ1-5; maybe TRBD1 (6 bases). The CDR3 runs to 14 residues. Germline-derived CDR1 and CDR2 are SEHNR and FQNEAQ (reference sequence). The V end was cut by 5 bases, the J end by 5 bases, with 13 bases between. CDR3 nucleotides: TGTGCCAGCAGCCCAAACAGGGTCGATCAGCCCCAGCATTTT. This sequence encodes CASSPNRVDQPQHF. Full variable domain (rest looked up from reference TRBV7-9 and TRBJ1-5): DTGVSQNPRHKITKRGQNVTFRCDPISEHNRLYWYRQTLGQGPEFLTYFQNEAQLEKSRLLSDRFSAERPKGSFSTLEIQRTEQGDSAMYLCASSPNRVDQPQHFGDGTRLSIL.

V and J are TRBV18 and TRBJ2-5, with 7 bases identical to TRBD1. The length of the CDR3 is 16 residues. Germline V CDR1 and CDR2: KGHSH, LQKENI. V trimming: 2 bases; J trimming: 5 bases; junction bases outside the gene matches: 11. In nucleotides, the CDR3 is TGTGCCAGCTCACCATCGACAGGGCGGGTAATGGAGACCCAGTACTTC. This sequence encodes CASSPSTGRVMETQYF.

The chain has TRBV5-6 and TRBJ2-3, with 9 bases that match TRBD1. In germline, CDR1 is SGHDT, CDR2 YYEEEE. There are 15 residues in the CDR3. With V trimmed by 4 bases and J by 1 base, 4 bases remained unmatched. CDR3 DNA: TGTGCCAGCAGCCCGGGACAGGGTGGCACAGATACGCAGTATTTT. Translated, it gives CASSPGQGGTDTQYF.